This entry lists 12 T cell receptor beta chains sequenced from one sample in a study of blood T cell repertoires in COVID-19. The data were produced by immunoSEQ multiplex PCR, yet TCRdb's version contains in-frame clones alone and is incomplete. This table has nearly 200,000 clones, roughly nine tenths appearing once. Input material: peripheral blood. These receptors were collected from an older woman with acute or convalescent COVID-19.

This clone was seen just once. The chain links TRBV27 to TRBJ2-7; 8 nucleotides align to TRBD1. With V trimmed by 7 bases and J by 4 bases, 12 bases remained unmatched. The CDR3 has 15 amino acids. The germline V gene encodes CDR1 MNHEY and CDR2 SMNVEV (reference sequence). The CDR3: CASKIKTGDRYEQYF. DNA for the CDR3: TGTGCCAGCAAGATAAAGACAGGGGACCGATACGAGCAGTACTTC.

This chain's CDR3 is CASSQSPGQGEVDGYTF. The DNA for the CDR3 is TGTGCCAGCAGCCAAAGCCCGGGACAGGGGGAAGTGGATGGCTACACCTTC. The genes are TRBV7-2 and TRBJ1-2, with 11 bases identical to TRBD1. This CDR3 has 17 residues. CDR1 and CDR2 (germline): SGHTA, FQGNSA. The V gene end was trimmed by 5 bases and the J gene end by 6 bases; junction bases not matched to a gene: 14. Full variable domain (rest looked up from reference TRBV7-2 and TRBJ1-2): GAGVSQSPSNKVTEKGKDVELRCDPISGHTALYWYRQSLGQGLEFLIYFQGNSAPDKSGLPSDRFSAERTGGSVSTLTIQRTQQEDSAVYLCASSQSPGQGEVDGYTFGSGTRLTVV.

The chain uses TRBV19 and TRBJ2-4; D gene ambiguous. Trimming cost V 3 bases and J 2 bases, with 8 bases left between them. The CDR3 is made up of 14 amino acids. The V gene's germline CDR1 is LNHDA and CDR2 SQIVND (reference sequence). The CDR3 reads CASSIGLSKNIQYF. CDR3 nucleotide sequence: TGTGCCAGTAGTATCGGGTTATCCAAAAACATTCAGTACTTC.

This chain connects TRBV3-1 (or the pseudogene TRBV3-2) to TRBJ1-1; D gene uncertain. The germline V and J ends were trimmed by 4 bases and 5 bases, with 17 bases remaining between them. Germline loops: CDR1 LGHDT, CDR2 YNNKEL (reference sequence). The CDR3 sequence is 15 residues long. CDR3 residues: CASSPIERVMTEAFF. The CDR3 DNA is TGTGCCAGCAGCCCTATAGAGAGGGTGATGACTGAAGCTTTCTTT.

The rearrangement joins TRBV5-1 to TRBJ2-5; D remains unclear. The CDR3 covers 12 residues. The ends were cut back, 0 bases at V and 7 bases at J, with 7 bases in the middle. CDR1 is SGHRS, CDR2 YFSETQ, per germline. As DNA, the CDR3 is TGCGCCAGCAGCTTGGATCGCGGGACCCAGTACTTC. It codes for CASSLDRGTQYF.

The chain recombines TRBV2 with TRBJ2-7; 9 bases match TRBD1. There are 14 residues in the CDR3. Germline V CDR1 and CDR2: SNHLY, FYNNEI. V dropped 10 bases and J dropped 3; count of bases not matched to a gene: 10. CDR3 bases: TGTGCCATCCCCACTCCGGGACAGGGCTACGAGCAGTACTTC. Amino acids: CAIPTPGQGYEQYF.

There are a few counts of this clone. The V and J genes are TRBV7-2 and TRBJ2-7; D unclear. This CDR3 contains 11 residues. Germline V gene data show CDR1 as SGHTA and CDR2 as FQGNSA. V lost 5 bases and J 2 bases, leaving 4 bases between the germline ends. The CDR3 spells CASSVTYEQYF. CDR3 nucleotides: TGTGCCAGCAGCGTAACCTACGAGCAGTACTTC. Filled out from reference TRBV7-2 and TRBJ2-7, the complete variable domain reads GAGVSQSPSNKVTEKGKDVELRCDPISGHTALYWYRQSLGQGLEFLIYFQGNSAPDKSGLPSDRFSAERTGGSVSTLTIQRTQQEDSAVYLCASSVTYEQYFGPGTRLTVT.

V usage is TRBV5-8 and J usage is TRBJ1-4, with D possibly matching TRBD1 (6 bases). The V end was cut by 2 bases, the J end by 7 bases, with 12 bases between. Per germline, CDR1 SGHTS and CDR2 YDEGEE. The CDR3 is 14 amino acids. The CDR3 sequence is CASSFPGAGEKLFF. The DNA for the CDR3 is TGTGCCAGCAGCTTCCCAGGGGCGGGTGAAAAACTGTTTTTT.

This clone was seen only a few times. The V and J genes are TRBV19 and TRBJ1-6, with TRBD1 as a possible D gene (6 bases). Trimming cost V 3 bases and J 8 bases, with 8 bases left between them. There are 13 residues in the CDR3. From germline, CDR1 is LNHDA and CDR2 SQIVND (reference sequence). The CDR3 DNA is TGTGCCAGTAGTATTAACAGGGATTCACCCCTCCACTTT. Encoded protein: CASSINRDSPLHF.

The gene calls are TRBV5-1 and TRBJ2-2; D call uncertain. From germline, CDR1 is SGHRS and CDR2 YFSETQ. CDR3 length equals 14 residues. V was pared by 2 bases and J by 4 bases, with 9 bases between. CDR3 residues: CASSLVLSTGELFF. The CDR3 region has the DNA TGCGCCAGCAGCTTAGTACTGTCCACCGGGGAGCTGTTTTTT.

The chain carries TRBV21-1 and TRBJ2-2; the table calls TRBD1, which could not be checked here. TRBV21-1 is a recognized pseudogene. The CDR3 covers 19 residues. CDR3 DNA sequence: TGTGCCAGCAGCAGATCGGACAGGAGGGTTGGTGGGGTAACCGGGGAGCTGTTTTTT. Translation gives CASSRSDRRVGGVTGELFF.

The chain has TRBV5-1 and TRBJ2-7; D may be TRBD2 (6 bases). The CDR3 loop spans 19 amino acids. The germline gives CDR1 SGHRS, CDR2 YFSETQ. Trimming cost V 0 bases and J 7 bases, with 29 bases left between them. The CDR3 reads CASSLGRSGSGRGLGEQYF. As DNA, the CDR3 is TGCGCCAGCAGCTTGGGCCGTTCGGGATCCGGGAGAGGGCTCGGTGAGCAGTACTTC.